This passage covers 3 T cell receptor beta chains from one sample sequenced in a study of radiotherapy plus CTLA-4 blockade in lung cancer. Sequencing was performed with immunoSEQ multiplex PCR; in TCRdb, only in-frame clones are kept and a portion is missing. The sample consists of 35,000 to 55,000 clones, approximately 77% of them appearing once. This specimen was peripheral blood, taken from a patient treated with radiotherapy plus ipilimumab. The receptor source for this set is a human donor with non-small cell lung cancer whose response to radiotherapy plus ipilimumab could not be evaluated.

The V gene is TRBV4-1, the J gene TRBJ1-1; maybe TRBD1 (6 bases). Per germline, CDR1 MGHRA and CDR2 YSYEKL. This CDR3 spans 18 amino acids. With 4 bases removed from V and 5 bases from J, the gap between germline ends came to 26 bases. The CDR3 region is CASSPLPVVRGGGTEAFF. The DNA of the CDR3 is TGCGCCAGCAGCCCGCTCCCAGTGGTCCGGGGAGGGGGTACTGAAGCTTTCTTT.

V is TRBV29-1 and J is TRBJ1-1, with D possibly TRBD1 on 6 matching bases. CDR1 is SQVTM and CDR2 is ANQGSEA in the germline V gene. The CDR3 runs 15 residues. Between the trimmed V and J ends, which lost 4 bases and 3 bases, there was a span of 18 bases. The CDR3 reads CSVAEDSNPDTEAFF. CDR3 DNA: TGCAGCGTTGCCGAGGACAGTAATCCCGACACTGAAGCTTTCTTT. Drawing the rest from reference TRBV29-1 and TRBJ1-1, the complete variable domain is SAVISQKPSRDICQRGTSLTIQCQVDSQVTMMFWYRQQPGQSLTLIATANQGSEATYESGFVIDKFPISRPNLTFSTLTVSNMSPEDSSIYLCSVAEDSNPDTEAFFGQGTRLTVV.

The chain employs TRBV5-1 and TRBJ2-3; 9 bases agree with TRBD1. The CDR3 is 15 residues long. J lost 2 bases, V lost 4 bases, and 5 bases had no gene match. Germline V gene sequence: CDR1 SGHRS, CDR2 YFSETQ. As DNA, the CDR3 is TGCGCCAGCAGCGTACAGGGGGCCCACACAGATACGCAGTATTTT. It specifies CASSVQGAHTDTQYF.